What follows are 18 T cell receptor beta chains derived from one specimen sequenced in a study of blood T cell repertoires in COVID-19. Clones were sequenced by immunoSEQ multiplex PCR, and TCRdb holds only the in-frame ones, with some missing. The sample carries nearly 350,000 clones, 91% recorded once. Sequenced sample: peripheral blood. The receptors were sampled from a young woman who had recovered from COVID-19.

The V gene is TRBV2, the J gene TRBJ1-1; 8 positions match TRBD1. CDR1 SNHLY and CDR2 FYNNEI come from the germline V gene. J gave up 3 bases and V 6 bases, and 6 bases lay outside the gene matches. The CDR3 consists of 14 residues. CDR3 residues: CASSRQGRDTEAFF. The CDR3 DNA sequence: TGTGCCAGCAGCAGACAGGGGAGGGACACTGAAGCTTTCTTT. The full variable domain, completed using reference TRBV2 and TRBJ1-1, is EPEVTQTPSHQVTQMGQEVILRCVPISNHLYFYWYRQILGQKVEFLVSFYNNEISEKSEIFDDQFSVERPDGSNFTLKIRSTKLEDSAMYFCASSRQGRDTEAFFGQGTRLTVV.

This chain uses TRBV30 with TRBJ2-1, with TRBD1 as a possible D gene (6 bases). The CDR3 spans 13 residues. Germline V gene lookup returns CDR1 GTSNPN and CDR2 SVGIG (reference sequence). Trimming pared 0 bases from V and 6 bases from J, leaving 9 bases between. The CDR3 nucleotides are TGTGCCTGGAGTGTACAAGGGGGCAATGAGCAGTTCTTC. Amino acid sequence: CAWSVQGGNEQFF. Looking up the rest from reference TRBV30 and TRBJ2-1 gives the full variable domain: SQTIHQWPATLVQPVGSPLSLECTVEGTSNPNLYWYRQAAGRGLQLLFYSVGIGQISSEVPQNLSASRPQDRQFILSSKKLLLSDSGFYLCAWSVQGGNEQFFGPGTRLTVL.

The J gene is TRBJ2-1, the V gene TRBV27; 11 bases align to TRBD2. The trim removed 3 bases at V and 2 bases at J, leaving 0 bases unmatched. Germline V lookup: CDR1 MNHEY, CDR2 SMNVEV (reference sequence). The CDR3 sequence is 15 residues long. The CDR3 spells CASSLTSGTYNEQFF. The CDR3 DNA sequence: TGTGCCAGCAGTTTGACTAGCGGGACCTACAATGAGCAGTTCTTC.

This chain uses TRBV10-3 with TRBJ1-2, with D unclear. With 10 bases removed from V and 5 bases from J, the gap between germline ends came to 17 bases. In germline, CDR1 is ENHRY, CDR2 SYGVKD. This CDR3 contains 13 residues. In DNA form, the CDR3 reads TGTGCCACCAGGAGGGAGAGACTATATGGCTACACCTTC. Amino acids: CATRRERLYGYTF.

The chain has TRBV4-3 and TRBJ2-1; 7 bases are a match to TRBD2. V lost 2 bases, J lost 6 bases, and 10 bases stayed unmatched. CDR1 is LGHNA and CDR2 is YSLEER in the germline V gene. The length of the CDR3 is 16 residues. CDR3 in DNA: TGCGCCAGCAGCCAATTTTCTGGCGGGAGCGGCAATGAGCAGTTCTTC. Translating gives CASSQFSGGSGNEQFF.

The count of this clone is one. The rearrangement links TRBV28 to TRBJ2-7, with 8 bases fitting TRBD1. The CDR3 contains 12 residues. V lost 5 bases and J lost 6; bases outside the gene matches: 3. Germline V gene data show CDR1 as MDHEN and CDR2 as SYDVKM. The CDR3 region is CASSRTGSEQYV. The CDR3 DNA reads as TGTGCCAGCAGTCGGACAGGGTCCGAGCAGTACGTC.

In its sample, this clone was seen once. The rearrangement uses TRBV14 and TRBJ2-5, with 7 bases that match TRBD2. There are 14 residues in the CDR3. V lost 2 bases and J lost 2; bases outside the gene matches: 2. The germline V gene encodes CDR1 SGHDN and CDR2 FVKESK. The CDR3 DNA reads as TGTGCCAGCAGCCAACCTAGCGGACAAGAGACCCAGTACTTC. It yields the protein CASSQPSGQETQYF.

V is TRBV9 and J is TRBJ2-3; D is perhaps TRBD2 (6 bases). The CDR3 has 15 residues. Per the germline V gene, CDR1 is SGDLS and CDR2 is YYNGEE. Trimming cost V 4 bases and J 0 bases, with 12 bases left between them. The CDR3 region has the DNA TGTGCCAGCAGCCCCGGGGGACTCAGCACAGATACGCAGTATTTT. Translation: CASSPGGLSTDTQYF.

The V gene is TRBV5-1, the J gene TRBJ2-1; 10 nucleotides agree with TRBD2. V shed 4 bases, J shed 3 bases, and the junction held 7 bases outside the gene matches. CDR1 is SGHRS and CDR2 is YFSETQ in the germline V gene. CDR3 length equals 16 residues. CDR3 sequence reads: CASSTVAGGGYNEQFF. CDR3 bases: TGCGCCAGCAGCACGGTAGCGGGAGGAGGCTACAATGAGCAGTTCTTC.

The rearrangement joins TRBV6-2 or TRBV6-3 to TRBJ2-7; D is possibly TRBD1 (5 bases). V lost 2 bases, J lost 0 bases, and 17 bases lay in between. CDR1 and CDR2 from the germline V gene are MNHEY and SVGEGT. This CDR3 has 17 residues. The DNA of the CDR3 is TGTGCCAGCAGTTACAGGAAGGGCAGGGCCCACTCCTACGAGCAGTACGTC. This codes for CASSYRKGRAHSYEQYV.

The chain joins TRBV2 to TRBJ2-5; 7 bases line up with TRBD2. After removal of 11 bases from V and 0 bases from J, the junction contained 9 bases not matched to a gene. The CDR3 extends over 14 amino acids. The germline V gene encodes CDR1 SNHLY and CDR2 FYNNEI. CDR3 coding DNA: TGTGCCGGTGGAGCGGGACGGTACCAAGAGACCCAGTACTTC. It is translated as CAGGAGRYQETQYF.

This sequence joins TRBV6-5 and TRBJ1-5, with 7 positions matching TRBD1. V shed 5 bases and J 3 bases; nucleotides not matched to a gene: 7. The CDR3 consists of 15 residues. Germline V gene data show CDR1 as MNHEY and CDR2 as SVGAGI. CDR3 sequence (DNA): TGTGCCAGCAGTCCCTGGGGACAGAACAATCAGCCCCAGCATTTT. Residues: CASSPWGQNNQPQHF.

This chain joins TRBV19 and TRBJ2-1; 14 bases map to TRBD2. CDR1 LNHDA and CDR2 SQIVND come from the germline V gene (reference sequence). With 2 bases clipped from V and 9 bases from J, the junction kept 9 bases outside the gene matches. The CDR3 is 17 residues long. Here the CDR3 DNA reads TGTGCCAGTAGTATACGCGCCGGACTAGCGGGAGGATTTGAGCAGTTCTTC. This encodes CASSIRAGLAGGFEQFF. The entire variable domain, with the rest obtained from reference TRBV19 and TRBJ2-1, is as follows: DGGITQSPKYLFRKEGQNVTLSCEQNLNHDAMYWYRQDPGQGLRLIYYSQIVNDFQKGDIAEGYSVSREKKESFPLTVTSAQKNPTAFYLCASSIRAGLAGGFEQFFGPGTRLTVL.

The genes are TRBV7-6 and TRBJ1-1; 8 bases are a match to TRBD1. V shed 1 base and J 0 bases; nucleotides not matched to a gene: 16. Germline-derived CDR1 and CDR2 are SGHVS and FNYEAQ. The CDR3 loop spans 20 amino acids. CDR3 loop: CASSLGERGWQGAVNTEAFF. The CDR3 nucleotides are TGTGCCAGCAGCTTAGGAGAGCGGGGTTGGCAGGGGGCGGTGAACACTGAAGCTTTCTTT.

The J gene is TRBJ2-3, the V gene TRBV15; a weak D match, TRBD1 (6 bases). Trimming shortened V by 2 bases and J by 7 bases, and 16 bases separated the two germline ends. Germline V CDR1 and CDR2: LNHNV, YYDKDF (reference sequence). This CDR3 is 15 amino acids long. The CDR3 coding sequence is TGTGCCACCAGCAGACCTTCCCGACAGGCTCATACGCAGTATTTT. Its protein product is CATSRPSRQAHTQYF.

J is TRBJ2-3 and V is TRBV7-9; TRBD2 might be the D (6 bases). Trimming stripped 1 base from V and 5 bases from J, with 10 bases between. The CDR3 consists of 14 residues. Germline-derived CDR1 and CDR2 are SEHNR and FQNEAQ (reference sequence). CDR3 in amino acids: CASSLGWDLDTQYF. CDR3 DNA: TGTGCCAGCAGCTTAGGGTGGGACTTAGATACGCAGTATTTT. Supplemented by reference TRBV7-9 and TRBJ2-3, the full variable domain reads DTGVSQNPRHKITKRGQNVTFRCDPISEHNRLYWYRQTLGQGPEFLTYFQNEAQLEKSRLLSDRFSAERPKGSFSTLEIQRTEQGDSAMYLCASSLGWDLDTQYFGPGTRLTVL.

V usage is TRBV9 and J usage is TRBJ2-2, with 14 bases aligning to TRBD2. The germline CDR1 and CDR2 sequences are SGDLS and YYNGEE. With 3 bases clipped from V and 6 bases from J, the junction kept 1 base outside the gene matches. The CDR3 sequence is 15 residues long. The CDR3 region has the DNA TGTGCCAGCAGCGCGGGACTAGCGGGAGCCGGGGAGCTGTTTTTT. Translating gives CASSAGLAGAGELFF.

The V call is TRBV27, the J call TRBJ2-7, with TRBD2 matching over 8 bases. The CDR3 has 13 amino acids. Trimming at V came to 6 bases and at J to 5 bases, leaving 6 bases not matched to a gene. CDR1 MNHEY and CDR2 SMNVEV come from the germline V gene (reference sequence). CDR3 protein: CASSRGTRNEQYV. The DNA of the CDR3 is TGTGCCAGCAGCCGGGGGACTAGAAACGAGCAGTACGTC.